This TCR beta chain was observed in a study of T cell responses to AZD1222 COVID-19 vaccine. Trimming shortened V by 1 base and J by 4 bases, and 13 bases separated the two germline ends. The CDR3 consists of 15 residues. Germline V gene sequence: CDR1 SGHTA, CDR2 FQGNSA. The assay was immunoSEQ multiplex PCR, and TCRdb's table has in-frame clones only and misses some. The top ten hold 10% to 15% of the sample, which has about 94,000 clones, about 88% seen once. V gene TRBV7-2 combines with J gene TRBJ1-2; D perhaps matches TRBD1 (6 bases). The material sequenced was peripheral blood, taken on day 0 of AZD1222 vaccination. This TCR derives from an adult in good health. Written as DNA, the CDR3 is TGTGCCAGCAGCTTAGTCAGGGGTGTCAGCTATGGCTACACCTTC. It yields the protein CASSLVRGVSYGYTF.